This TCR beta chain was documented in a study of cytomegalovirus exposure and HLA in healthy donors. The V end lost 7 bases, the J end lost 4 bases, and 10 bases lay between the germline ends. CDR1 MNHNS and CDR2 SASEGT come from the germline V gene. The length of the CDR3 is 12 residues. 60 Vbeta and 13 Jbeta primers were used in PCR. Libraries were prepared by immunoSEQ multiplex PCR; TCRdb keeps only in-frame clonotypes and omits some of them. The sample has around 130,000 clones, 70% to 90% seen once; the top ten hold 1.5% to 2%. The clonotype was recovered from a boy younger than 18 in good health and CMV-seronegative. The genes are TRBV6-1 and TRBJ2-5; D call uncertain. Sequencing was performed on PBMCs. Written as DNA, the CDR3 is TGTGCCAGCACCATAACGGGAGAGACCCAGTACTTC. It is translated as CASTITGETQYF.